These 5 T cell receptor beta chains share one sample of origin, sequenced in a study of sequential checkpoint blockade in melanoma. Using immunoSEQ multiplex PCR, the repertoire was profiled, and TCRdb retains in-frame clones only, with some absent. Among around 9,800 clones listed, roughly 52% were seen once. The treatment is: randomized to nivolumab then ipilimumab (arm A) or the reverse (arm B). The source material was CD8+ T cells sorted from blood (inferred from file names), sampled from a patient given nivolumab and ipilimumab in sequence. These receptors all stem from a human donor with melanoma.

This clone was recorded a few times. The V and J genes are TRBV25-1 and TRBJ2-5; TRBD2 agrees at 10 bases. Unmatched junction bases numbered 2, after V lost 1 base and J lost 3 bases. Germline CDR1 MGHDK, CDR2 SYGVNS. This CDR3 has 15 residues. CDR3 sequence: CASSESTSGEETQYF. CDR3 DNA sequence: TGTGCCAGCAGTGAATCAACTAGCGGGGAAGAGACCCAGTACTTC.

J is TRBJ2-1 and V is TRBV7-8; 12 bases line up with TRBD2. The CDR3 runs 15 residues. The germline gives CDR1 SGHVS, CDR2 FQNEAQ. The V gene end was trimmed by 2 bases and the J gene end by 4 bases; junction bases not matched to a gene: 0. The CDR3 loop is CASSLLAGGYNEQFF. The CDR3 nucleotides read TGTGCCAGCAGCTTACTAGCGGGAGGGTACAATGAGCAGTTCTTC. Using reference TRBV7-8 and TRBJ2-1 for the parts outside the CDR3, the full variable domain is GAGVSQSPRYKVAKRGQDVALRCDPISGHVSLFWYQQALGQGPEFLTYFQNEAQLDKSGLPSDRFFAERPEGSVSTLKIQRTQQEDSAVYLCASSLLAGGYNEQFFGPGTRLTVL.

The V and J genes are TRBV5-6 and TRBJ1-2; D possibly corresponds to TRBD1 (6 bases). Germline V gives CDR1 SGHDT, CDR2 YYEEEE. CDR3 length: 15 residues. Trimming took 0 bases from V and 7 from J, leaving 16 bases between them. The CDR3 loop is CASSLARNRVSGYTF. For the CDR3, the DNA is TGTGCCAGCAGCTTGGCGAGGAACAGGGTTAGTGGCTACACCTTC.

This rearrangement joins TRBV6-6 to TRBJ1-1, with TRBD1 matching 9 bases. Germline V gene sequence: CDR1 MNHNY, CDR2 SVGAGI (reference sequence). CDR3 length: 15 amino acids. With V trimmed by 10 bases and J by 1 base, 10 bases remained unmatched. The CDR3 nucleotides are TGTGCCACCAGAGAGGACAGGGGACGGAACACTGAAGCTTTCTTT. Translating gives CATREDRGRNTEAFF.

CDR3 sequence: CASSFGTTSYEQYF. The CDR3, as DNA: TGTGCCAGCAGCTTCGGGACAACGAGCTACGAGCAGTACTTC. The rearrangement joins TRBV9 to TRBJ2-7; D might be TRBD1 (6 bases). This CDR3 region has 14 residues. Trimming took 4 bases from V and 3 from J, leaving 14 bases between them. The germline gives CDR1 SGDLS, CDR2 YYNGEE.